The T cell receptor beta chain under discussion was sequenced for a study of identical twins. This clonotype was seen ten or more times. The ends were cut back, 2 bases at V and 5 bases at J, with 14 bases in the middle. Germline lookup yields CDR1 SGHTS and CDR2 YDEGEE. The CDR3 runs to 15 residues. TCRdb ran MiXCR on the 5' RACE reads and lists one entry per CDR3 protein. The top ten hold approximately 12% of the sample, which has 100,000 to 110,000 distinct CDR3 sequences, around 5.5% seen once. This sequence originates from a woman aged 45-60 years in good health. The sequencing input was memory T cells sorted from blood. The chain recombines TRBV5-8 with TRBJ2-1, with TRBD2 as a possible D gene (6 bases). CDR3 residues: CASSFATSRHNEQFF. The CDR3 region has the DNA TGTGCCAGCAGCTTCGCGACTAGTAGGCACAATGAGCAGTTCTTC. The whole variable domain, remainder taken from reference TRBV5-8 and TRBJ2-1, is EAGVTQSPTHLIKTRGQQATLRCSPISGHTSVYWYQQALGLGLQFLLWYDEGEERNRGNFPPRFSGRQFPNYSSELNVNALELEDSALYLCASSFATSRHNEQFFGPGTRLTVL.